Sequencing of this TCR beta chain was carried out in a study of identical twins. Study conclusions and caveats: Among monozygotic twins, out-of-frame TCR alpha sharing exceeded what models predicted.

From the 5' RACE reads, TCRdb called clonotypes with MiXCR, one entry per CDR3 protein. The profile shows under 350,000 distinct CDR3 sequences, 8% to 9.5% of them singletons. This clonotype was seen many times. Its antigen is currently unknown. Trimming cost V 0 bases and J 2 bases, with 11 bases left between them. Germline CDR1 and CDR2: DFQATT and SNEGSKA (reference sequence). The CDR3 has 16 residues. The same data also went into a second study, on yellow fever vaccine responses in identical twins.

The gene calls are TRBV20-1 and TRBJ2-6, with D possibly TRBD1 on 6 matching bases. This receptor was obtained from a woman aged 18 to 35 in good health. Sequencing input: CD8+ T cells sorted from blood. CDR3 sequence: CSARDQGQAGANVLTF. CDR3 DNA: TGCAGTGCTAGAGATCAGGGGCAAGCTGGGGCCAACGTCCTGACTTTC.